The clone carrying this T cell receptor (beta chain) was recorded a few times. The protocol was immunoSEQ multiplex PCR, while the TCRdb copy is restricted to in-frame clones and leaves out a portion. The data hold around 71,000 clones, with approximately 90% observed a single time. Germline CDR1 is LNHDA and CDR2 is SQIVND (reference sequence). Trimming cost V 6 bases and J 8 bases; bases outside gene matches: 6. The CDR3 contains 13 residues. This sample was taken from a study of T cell changes during pregnancy in multiple sclerosis. This chain uses TRBV19 with TRBJ1-5, with 8 positions matching TRBD1. This receptor was identified in a female donor with multiple sclerosis, enrolled in a pregnancy study. The sample here was peripheral blood, taken in the third trimester of pregnancy. The DNA for the CDR3 is TGTGCCAGTAGAGGACAGGGATTGGAGCCCCAGCATTTT. The encoded protein is CASRGQGLEPQHF.